This is a list of T cell receptor beta chains from one sample in a study of long-term antiretroviral therapy in people with HIV. This table comes from immunoSEQ multiplex PCR, and its TCRdb copy is limited to in-frame clones, with some not included. The sample has 30,000 or so clones; roughly 85% are singletons. The source material was unsorted PBMCs, sampled 0.8 years before starting antiretroviral therapy. These receptors were obtained from a man aged 18 to 29 with HIV. Both conserved end residues are part of each CDR3. The D gene is left open where the match is weak. Size is stated for part of the rows, as once, few or many counts, or as a class when the clone is expanded.

TRBV5-4	NA	once	TRBJ2-1	TGTGCCAGCAGCTTGGCCGCAGGGGGGTACTACAATGAGCAGTTCTTC	CASSLAAGGYYNEQFF
TRBV5-1	NA	NA	TRBJ1-2	TGCGCCAGCGGGTTTGGGGCCCAGGTGGACGGCTACACCTTC	CASGFGAQVDGYTF
TRBV5-1	NA	NA	TRBJ2-1	TGCGCCAGCAGCCCCACGGGCTACAATGAGCAGTTCTTC	CASSPTGYNEQFF
TRBV30	NA	NA	TRBJ2-1	TGTGCCTGGAGTGTAATAGGGGTACTGTCCAATGAGCAGTTCTTC	CAWSVIGVLSNEQFF
TRBV10-3	NA	NA	TRBJ2-2	TGTGCCATCAGTGAGTCCCGGGACCGAACCGGGGAGCTGTTTTTT	CAISESRDRTGELFF
TRBV25-1	NA	NA	TRBJ2-3	TGTGCCAGCAGTGAGACAGTCCGCCGGGGGAATACGCAGTATTTT	CASSETVRRGNTQYF
TRBV28	NA	NA	TRBJ2-7	TGTGCCAGCAGCTTAGGAGAGAGGACTCACGAGCAGTACTTC	CASSLGERTHEQYF
TRBV6-5	NA	NA	TRBJ2-7	TGTGCCAGCAGTTACACAGGTCGCGAGCAGTACTTC	CASSYTGREQYF
TRBV7-9	NA	NA	TRBJ1-5	TGTGCCAGCAACCTAGCGAATCAGCCCCAGCATTTT	CASNLANQPQHF
TRBV5-1	TRBD1	NA	TRBJ1-1	TGCGCCAGCAGCGGAACCGGGACAGGGGACACTGAAGCTTTCTTT	CASSGTGTGDTEAFF
TRBV5-1	TRBD2	NA	TRBJ2-1	TGCGCCAGCAGCCTTACTAGCGGGGGGGCCTACAATGAGCAGTTCTTC	CASSLTSGGAYNEQFF
TRBV5-5	TRBD1	NA	TRBJ1-1	TGTGCCAGCAGCTTGGCCGTTTTCCGGGACAGGGCCGATATGAACACTGAAGCTTTCTTT	CASSLAVFRDRADMNTEAFF
TRBV6-7	NA	NA	TRBJ2-3	TGTGCCACCGACGGCACAGATACGCAGTATTTT	CATDGTDTQYF
TRBV7-3	NA	NA	TRBJ2-3	TGTGCCAGCAGCCCCCAAGGGCACCCCGTGGGAAAGTATTTT	CASSPQGHPVGKYF
TRBV7-2	NA	NA	TRBJ2-7	TGTGCCAGCAGCTTAGTCGCATACTACGAGCAGTACTTC	CASSLVAYYEQYF
TRBV19	NA	NA	TRBJ2-2	TGTGCCAGTAGTCGAGAGGTCCGGGAGAACACCGGGGAGCTGTTTTTT	CASSREVRENTGELFF
TRBV7-8	NA	NA	TRBJ1-3	TGTGCCAGCAGCTCGGGATATGGCGGAAACACCATATATTTT	CASSSGYGGNTIYF
TRBV27	NA	NA	TRBJ2-7	TGTGCCAGCAGTTTTCGGTCCGCAGGGAGAACCTACGAGCAGTACTTC	CASSFRSAGRTYEQYF
TRBV7-9	NA	NA	TRBJ2-1	TGTGCCAGCAGACCTATGCAGGGGAGCTCCTACAATGAGCAGTTCTTC	CASRPMQGSSYNEQFF
TRBV14	TRBD1	NA	TRBJ1-1	TGTGCCAGCAGCCCCCAGGGGGACTGGGAAGCTTTCTTT	CASSPQGDWEAFF
TRBV4-2	NA	NA	TRBJ2-7	TGTGCCAGCAGCCAAGAGGCGGGCGGGGACTCCTACGAGCAGTACTTC	CASSQEAGGDSYEQYF
TRBV7-8	NA	NA	TRBJ2-2	TGTGCCAGCGGACGGGCAGTGCCGGCCACCGGGGAGCTGTTTTTT	CASGRAVPATGELFF
TRBV9	NA	NA	TRBJ2-7	TGTGCCAGCAGCGTAGAGGCCGGATTTCCCTACGAGCAGTACTTC	CASSVEAGFPYEQYF
TRBV7-9	TRBD1	NA	TRBJ1-1	TGTGCCAGCAGCGAACAGGGGGCGCAAACTGAAGCTTTCTTT	CASSEQGAQTEAFF
TRBV7-2	TRBD2	NA	TRBJ2-5	TGTGCCAGCAGCTTACTAGCGGCACAAGAGACCCAGTACTTC	CASSLLAAQETQYF
TRBV9	TRBD2	once	TRBJ2-3	TGTGCCAGCAGCGCTTCCCGGACTAGCGGGGAGAAAGATACGCAGTATTTT	CASSASRTSGEKDTQYF
TRBV5-1	NA	NA	TRBJ1-2	TGCGCCAGCAGCTTGGGACAGTCGAGCTATGGCTACACCTTC	CASSLGQSSYGYTF
TRBV7-2	NA	few	TRBJ2-7	TGTGCCAGCAGCTTAGCGCTGGAGGGGGAGGATATCCTCTACGAGCAGTACTTC	CASSLALEGEDILYEQYF
TRBV12-5	TRBD1	NA	TRBJ1-5	TGTGCTAGTGGTGAGACAGGGAGGCGCAATCAGCCCCAGCATTTT	CASGETGRRNQPQHF
TRBV7-9	NA	NA	TRBJ1-5	TGTGCCAGCAGCTTAGGTAATACGGGGAATCAGCCCCAGCATTTT	CASSLGNTGNQPQHF
TRBV4-2	TRBD2	NA	TRBJ2-2	TGTGCCAGCAGCCAAGATGGAGGAGCGGGGTGGGACACCGGGGAGCTGTTTTTT	CASSQDGGAGWDTGELFF
TRBV4-2	NA	few	TRBJ2-7	TGTGCCAGCAGCCAACCGGGATACGAGCAGTACTTC	CASSQPGYEQYF
TRBV30	TRBD2	NA	TRBJ2-7	TGTGCCTGGAGTGTAAAGGGACTAGCGGGAGTTCCTCCCGACGAGCAGTACTTC	CAWSVKGLAGVPPDEQYF
TRBV27	NA	NA	TRBJ2-5	TGTGCCAGCAGTTTTGGCCGCCGAGGGACCCAGTACTTC	CASSFGRRGTQYF
TRBV11-2	NA	NA	TRBJ1-6	TGTGCCAGCAGCCGACAGCGTCGTGACTCACCCCTCCACTTT	CASSRQRRDSPLHF
TRBV7-8	NA	NA	TRBJ2-5	TGTGCCAGCAGCTTAGCTCACAGAGCGGAGACCCAGTACTTC	CASSLAHRAETQYF
TRBV10-3	TRBD1	NA	TRBJ1-2	TGTGCCATCAGTGGGTCGGACAGGGGTCGGGGCTATGGCTACACCTTC	CAISGSDRGRGYGYTF
TRBV6-1	NA	NA	TRBJ2-2	TGTGCCAGCAGTGAAGCGCCCACGGAGGGGGAGCTGTTTTTT	CASSEAPTEGELFF
TRBV6-5	NA	NA	TRBJ1-1	TGTGCCAGCAGTTACGGGGACGGGAACACTGAAGCTTTCTTT	CASSYGDGNTEAFF
TRBV30	NA	NA	TRBJ1-5	TGTGCCTGGAGTGACAGGAATCAGCCCCAGCATTTT	CAWSDRNQPQHF
TRBV4-3	NA	NA	TRBJ1-2	TGCGCCAGCAGCCGACATATCGACAGCACTAACTATGGCTACACCTTC	CASSRHIDSTNYGYTF
TRBV27	NA	few	TRBJ2-7	TGTGCCAGCAGTTCCACGTTTGTCGAGCAGTACTTC	CASSSTFVEQYF
TRBV7-8	NA	NA	TRBJ2-5	TGTGCCAGCAGCGCCCGGGCGCCCGGGGAGACCCAGTACTTC	CASSARAPGETQYF
TRBV19	NA	NA	TRBJ1-1	TGTGCCAGGACTCAGGGAGGGTGCACTGAAGCTTTCTTT	CARTQGGCTEAFF
TRBV6-1	NA	few	TRBJ2-7	TGTGCCAGCAGCGGCCAGGGACAAAGTAACGAGCAGTACTTC	CASSGQGQSNEQYF
TRBV9	NA	NA	TRBJ1-2	TGTGCCAGCAGGTCCCAGGGTCCCTACACCTTC	CASRSQGPYTF
TRBV7-2	NA	NA	TRBJ1-1	TGTGCCAGCAGCTTATTCGGGGTGGGCACTGAAGCTTTCTTT	CASSLFGVGTEAFF
TRBV29-1	NA	NA	TRBJ1-2	TGCAGCGTTGACGATGAGTATGGCTACACCTTC	CSVDDEYGYTF
TRBV13	TRBD2	NA	TRBJ2-4	TGTGCCAGCAGCTTTAGCGGGGAGGCAGCCAAAAACATTCAGTACTTC	CASSFSGEAAKNIQYF
TRBV19	NA	once	TRBJ2-2	TGTGCCAGTAGTAGGACTACCGGGGAGCTGTTTTTT	CASSRTTGELFF
TRBV5-4	NA	NA	TRBJ2-5	TGTGCCAGCAGCTTGGATTGGGAGACCCAGTACTTC	CASSLDWETQYF
TRBV2	NA	NA	TRBJ1-4	TGTGCCAGCAGAAAGGGGTCAACTAATGAAAAACTGTTTTTT	CASRKGSTNEKLFF
TRBV19	NA	NA	TRBJ2-5	TGTGCCAGTAGTAGGGGGACCGAGACCCAGTACTTC	CASSRGTETQYF
TRBV6-6	NA	NA	TRBJ2-7	TGTGCCAGCAGCCAACGGGGGCGGGAGTACTACGAGCAGTACTTC	CASSQRGREYYEQYF
TRBV13	NA	NA	TRBJ2-7	TGTGCCAGCAGCTTAGCGGTAGCGCAAGTCTACGAGCAGTACTTC	CASSLAVAQVYEQYF
TRBV6-5	NA	NA	TRBJ1-1	TGTGCCAGCACCGGTACGAACACTGAAGCTTTCTTT	CASTGTNTEAFF
TRBV25-1	NA	NA	TRBJ1-4	TGTGCCAGCAGTGAATACTGGGGTTCTGAAAAACTGTTTTTT	CASSEYWGSEKLFF
TRBV9	NA	NA	TRBJ1-3	TGTGCCAGCAGCGTAAAAGATGCGGGAAACACCATATATTTT	CASSVKDAGNTIYF